This T cell receptor beta chain was observed in a study of blood T cells in healthy people across ages. V was cut by 0 bases and J by 2 bases, with 9 bases left in between. CDR1 and CDR2 (germline): SGHRS, YFSETQ. CDR3 length equals 14 residues. A second PCR of about 7 to 11 cycles used a sample-barcoded 5' primer and a J-beta primer mix. Each CDR3 protein gets one entry after TCRdb re-called the 5' RACE reads with MiXCR. The data contain 1.4 million or so distinct CDR3 sequences, around 40% of them singletons. This clonotype was obtained from a woman under 30 in good health. The chain has TRBV5-1 and TRBJ2-7; D unresolved. The sequencing sample was made of blood. The CDR3 is CASSLEETPYEQYF. In DNA form, the CDR3 reads TGCGCCAGCAGCTTGGAAGAGACCCCCTACGAGCAGTACTTC.